The subject of this entry is one T cell receptor beta chain. In germline, CDR1 is SGHAT, CDR2 FQDESV (reference sequence). CDR3 length equals 15 residues. J gave up 2 bases and V 4 bases, and 7 bases lay outside the gene matches. The entry originates in a study of control samples from healthy donors and cancer patients. Using immunoSEQ multiplex PCR, the repertoire was profiled, and TCRdb retains in-frame clones only, with some absent. The sample carries 150,000 to 160,000 clones, 90% to 95% recorded once. The source of this sequence is a man aged 35 to 55 in good health. J is TRBJ2-7 and V is TRBV11-1; TRBD2 agrees at 8 bases. Sequences were obtained from blood. The chain's CDR3 is CASSSPARGAYEQYF. CDR3 bases: TGTGCCAGCAGCTCCCCAGCGCGGGGGGCCTACGAGCAGTACTTC. The whole variable domain, remainder taken from reference TRBV11-1 and TRBJ2-7, is EAEVAQSPRYKITEKSQAVAFWCDPISGHATLYWYRQILGQGPELLVQFQDESVVDDSQLPKDRFSAERLKGVDSTLKIQPAELGDSAMYLCASSSPARGAYEQYFGPGTRLTVT.